This section outlines one T cell receptor beta chain sequence together with its context. Its antigen is still unknown. The data originate from a study of cytomegalovirus exposure and HLA in healthy donors. Study-level results: A later examination showed that TCR association rates differed by HLA locus, with DRB1 most and HLA-C fewest. Segments of the TCR beta V type were, in most cases, productive about 87% or about 30% of the time in an earlier analysis. As a later analysis revealed, most CMV-associated TCR beta chains appeared HLA-restricted.

The PCR made use of 60 Vbeta and 13 Jbeta primers. Some clones are missing from TCRdb's copy, which holds only in-frame ones; the method was immunoSEQ multiplex PCR. Among 150,000 to 200,000 clones listed, around 79% were seen once. Germline CDR1 SGHDT, CDR2 YYEEEE. CDR3 length: 14 amino acids. V gave up 4 bases and J gave up 5 bases, with 12 bases separating them. The J gene is TRBJ1-4, the V gene TRBV5-6, with TRBD1 as a possible D gene (6 bases). This sequence was found in a woman aged 50 to 60 in good health and CMV-seronegative. Material for sequencing was PBMCs. The CDR3 sequence is CASSTGQRNEKLFF. The CDR3 region has the DNA TGTGCCAGCAGCACCGGACAGAGAAATGAAAAACTGTTTTTT.